The T cell receptor beta chain under discussion was sequenced for a study of cytomegalovirus exposure and HLA in healthy donors. Study at large: Out of about 190 million T cells, an earlier analysis found some 120 million unique TCR beta sequences in total. Study-level results: V- and J-gene trimming of TCR beta was linked (in a later analysis) to a missense DCLRE1C variant. What a later analysis showed was that several of the most significant clusters appeared linked to common viral pathogens. Most of the TCR beta V segments (in an earlier analysis) were productive either about 87% or about 30% of the time.

The primer mix had 60 Vbeta and 13 Jbeta primers. Sequenced by immunoSEQ multiplex PCR; TCRdb stores in-frame clones only, minus some. The sample records approximately 100,000 clones, over 65% being singletons. V dropped 6 bases and J dropped 5 bases, with 8 bases sitting between them. The CDR3 contains 10 residues. Germline lookup yields CDR1 DFQATT and CDR2 SNEGSKA (reference sequence). As to this clone: The antigen is undetermined.

Sequenced input: PBMCs. V is TRBV20-1 and J is TRBJ2-7; D call uncertain. The origin of this receptor is a young man in good health and CMV-seronegative. CDR3 in DNA: TGCAGTGCGAGCGACCACGAGCAGTACTTC. Translating it yields CSASDHEQYF.